This TCR beta chain was recovered during a study of OX40 agonist ivuxolimab in advanced cancers. Study in general: Dose-escalation patients were diagnosed with hepatocellular carcinoma, melanoma, renal cell cancer or head and neck cancer. Participants, 75% to 90% male, averaged roughly 60 years of age, ranging from about 23 to 85. Eligibility rules accepted prior anti-PD-1, anti-PD-L1 or anti-CTLA-4 therapy, and 30% to 40% had some. General observations from the study: Mean expanded clone counts were higher in CD8+ than CD4+ T cells.

Germline values: CDR1 MDHEN, CDR2 SYDVKM. Trimming took 4 bases from V and 0 from J, leaving 10 bases between them. The CDR3 sequence is 15 residues long. Comments on this clone: The antigen is not known.

The data were produced by immunoSEQ multiplex PCR, yet TCRdb's version contains in-frame clones alone and is incomplete. Counted here are about 130,000 clones, about nine tenths occurring once; the ten biggest clones make up around 0.81%. The chain recombines TRBV28 with TRBJ2-1; D uncertain. Sequenced here: CD4+ or CD8+ T cells sorted from blood, sampled in a trial of the OX40 agonist ivuxolimab. The clonotype comes from an adult with an advanced solid tumor such as melanoma, head and neck, liver or kidney cancer. The CDR3 DNA reads TGTGCCAGCAGTTCTAGAATCAGCTCCTACAATGAGCAGTTCTTC. Translated: CASSSRISSYNEQFF.